These 16 T cell receptor beta chains came from one sample sequenced in a study of Ad26.COV2.S vaccination and SARS-CoV-2 variants. Here immunoSEQ multiplex PCR was the method, and the copy in TCRdb shows in-frame clones only, minus some. The sample contains about 480,000 clones, about 83% of which appear only once. Treatment in this sample: some 19 received Ad26.COV2.S at low or high dose, single or two shots; roughly five received placebo; per-sample allocation not given. Sampling took place 63 days after the first vaccine or placebo injection. The input for sequencing was peripheral blood, taken in a trial of Ad26.COV2.S vaccine versus placebo. These receptors were taken from a person aged 18-65 years who received the Ad26.COV2.S COVID-19 vaccine or a placebo.

V is TRBV6-4 and J is TRBJ2-7, with 7 bases that match TRBD1. CDR3 length: 17 amino acids. V shed 10 bases and J 6 bases; nucleotides not matched to a gene: 24. Germline CDR1 and CDR2: MRHNA and SNTAGT. CDR3 DNA sequence: TGTGCCAACCTAAGCAAGAACGGACAGGCCTCATCTGGCGAGCAGTACTTC. This translates into CANLSKNGQASSGEQYF.

The V call is TRBV5-8, the J call TRBJ1-3; D not resolved. Between the trimmed V and J ends, which lost 4 bases and 8 bases, there was a span of 10 bases. The CDR3 consists of 12 residues. Germline loops: CDR1 SGHTS, CDR2 YDEGEE. The CDR3 DNA reads as TGTGCCAGCAGCCCGCCTTTATACACCATATATTTT. Translating gives CASSPPLYTIYF.

This chain links TRBV7-8 with TRBJ1-5; unclear D gene. This CDR3 comprises 14 residues. The V gene's germline CDR1 is SGHVS and CDR2 FQNEAQ. Trimming removed 5 bases at V and 0 bases at J, with 8 bases between. CDR3 DNA sequence: TGTGCCAGCAGCCATAGTAGTAGCAATCAGCCCCAGCATTTT. Encoded protein: CASSHSSSNQPQHF.

This chain links TRBV4-2 with TRBJ2-7, with 9 bases fitting TRBD2. The CDR3 is 15 residues long. Germline V gene sequence: CDR1 LGHNA, CDR2 YNFKEQ. Trimming cost V 0 bases and J 0 bases; bases outside gene matches: 0. As DNA, the CDR3 is TGTGCCAGCAGCCAAGAGACTAGCGGCTCCTACGAGCAGTACTTC. Translated: CASSQETSGSYEQYF.

This chain links TRBV27 with TRBJ2-7; TRBD1 agrees at 9 bases. Germline V gene data show CDR1 as MNHEY and CDR2 as SMNVEV (reference sequence). CDR3 length equals 16 residues. The V and J ends lost 2 bases and 1 base, in that order; junction bases with no gene match: 6. The CDR3 bases are TGTGCCAGCAGTTTAAACGCCGGGACAGGGTCCTACGAGCAGTACTTC. Its translation is CASSLNAGTGSYEQYF.

This clone was detected only once. The same CDR3 arises from other DNA sequences in this sample as well. The rearrangement uses TRBV7-9 and TRBJ2-3; D is ambiguous. The ends were cut back, 3 bases at V and 0 bases at J, with 7 bases in the middle. CDR1 is SEHNR and CDR2 is FQNEAQ in the germline V gene (reference sequence). CDR3 length: 14 amino acids. The CDR3 region is CASSLGSSTDTQYF. In DNA form, the CDR3 reads TGTGCCAGCAGCTTGGGGTCTAGCACAGATACGCAGTATTTT.

This clone was seen a handful of times. V gene TRBV4-2 combines with J gene TRBJ1-2, with 10 bases that match TRBD1. The CDR3 has 16 residues. CDR1 and CDR2 (germline): LGHNA, YNFKEQ. V lost 4 bases and J lost 3; bases outside the gene matches: 8. The CDR3: CASSPGGTGDDYGYTF. CDR3 sequence (DNA): TGTGCCAGCAGCCCCGGGGGGACAGGGGACGACTATGGCTACACCTTC.

The CDR3 DNA follows: TGCAGCGTTGCGCCCGAGAGACTAAACACTGAAGCTTTCTTT. This gives the protein CSVAPERLNTEAFF. The genes are TRBV29-1 and TRBJ1-1; no definite D call. The V gene lost 4 bases and the J gene lost 2 bases, with 14 bases spanning the gap. Germline V CDR1 and CDR2: SQVTM, ANQGSEA. This CDR3 comprises 14 residues.

The chain combines TRBV7-8 with TRBJ2-5; 7 bases fit TRBD1. J gave up 1 base and V 7 bases, and 9 bases lay outside the gene matches. CDR3 length: 15 residues. Germline V gives CDR1 SGHVS, CDR2 FQNEAQ. The CDR3 loop reads CASTQRGDSQETQYF. DNA of the CDR3: TGTGCCAGCACCCAAAGAGGGGACAGCCAAGAGACCCAGTACTTC.

The chain combines TRBV19 with TRBJ1-4; D may be TRBD1 (5 bases). The V gene lost 6 bases and the J gene lost 0 bases, with 11 bases spanning the gap. Germline V gene data show CDR1 as LNHDA and CDR2 as SQIVND (reference sequence). The CDR3 consists of 15 residues. The CDR3 spells CASRLTVATNEKLFF. CDR3 sequence (DNA): TGTGCCAGTAGGCTGACAGTTGCAACTAATGAAAAACTGTTTTTT.

The chain joins TRBV19 to TRBJ2-7; 7 positions agree with TRBD2. Germline V lookup: CDR1 LNHDA, CDR2 SQIVND (reference sequence). The CDR3 covers 15 residues. With V trimmed by 1 base and J by 5 bases, 8 bases remained unmatched. The CDR3 sequence is CASSIVSSGRNEQYF. CDR3 coding DNA: TGTGCCAGTAGTATAGTGTCTAGCGGACGCAACGAGCAGTACTTC.

This clone was recorded only once. The chain carries TRBV6-5 and TRBJ1-5; D might be TRBD1 (5 bases). The CDR3 length is 15 residues. Germline values: CDR1 MNHEY, CDR2 SVGAGI. V was shortened by 6 bases and J by 6 bases, with 18 bases between the two germline ends. This CDR3 is CASRPGPYGGQPQHF. The CDR3 nucleotides read TGTGCCAGCAGGCCAGGACCTTACGGGGGTCAGCCCCAGCATTTT.

CDR3 nucleotides: TGTGCCTGGAGTGTATCCCGGTCCGAGCAGTACTTC. Residues: CAWSVSRSEQYF. The gene calls are TRBV30 and TRBJ2-7; D is ambiguous. The CDR3 is 12 residues long. Trimming pared 0 bases from V and 6 bases from J, leaving 9 bases between. CDR1 is GTSNPN, CDR2 SVGIG, per germline (reference sequence).

J is TRBJ2-1 and V is TRBV19; D is perhaps TRBD1 or TRBD2 (5 bases each). The V and J ends lost 1 base and 7 bases respectively, with 17 bases between them. In germline, CDR1 is LNHDA, CDR2 SQIVND (reference sequence). This CDR3 is 16 amino acids long. The DNA for the CDR3 is TGTGCCAGTAGTATAGGGGGGTTCACCCGCGGGAATGAGCAGTTCTTC. Its translation is CASSIGGFTRGNEQFF. Full variable domain (outside the CDR3, taken from reference TRBV19 and TRBJ2-1): DGGITQSPKYLFRKEGQNVTLSCEQNLNHDAMYWYRQDPGQGLRLIYYSQIVNDFQKGDIAEGYSVSREKKESFPLTVTSAQKNPTAFYLCASSIGGFTRGNEQFFGPGTRLTVL.

The J gene is TRBJ2-2, the V gene TRBV6-6; D is possibly TRBD1 (5 bases). The CDR3 consists of 15 residues. V dropped 5 bases and J dropped 6 bases, with 16 bases sitting between them. Germline V lookup: CDR1 MNHNY, CDR2 SVGAGI (reference sequence). CDR3 sequence: CASSGWTTPAGELFF. The DNA for the CDR3 is TGTGCCAGCAGTGGGTGGACAACCCCTGCCGGGGAGCTGTTTTTT.

The chain is built from TRBV5-4 and TRBJ2-7, with D tentatively TRBD1 or TRBD2 (5 bases each). CDR1 and CDR2 (germline): SGHNT, YYREEE (reference sequence). Trimming stripped 0 bases from V and 0 bases from J, with 10 bases between. CDR3 length: 15 residues. Here the CDR3 DNA reads TGTGCCAGCAGCTTGGCGGGACCGAGCTCCTACGAGCAGTACTTC. It specifies CASSLAGPSSYEQYF.